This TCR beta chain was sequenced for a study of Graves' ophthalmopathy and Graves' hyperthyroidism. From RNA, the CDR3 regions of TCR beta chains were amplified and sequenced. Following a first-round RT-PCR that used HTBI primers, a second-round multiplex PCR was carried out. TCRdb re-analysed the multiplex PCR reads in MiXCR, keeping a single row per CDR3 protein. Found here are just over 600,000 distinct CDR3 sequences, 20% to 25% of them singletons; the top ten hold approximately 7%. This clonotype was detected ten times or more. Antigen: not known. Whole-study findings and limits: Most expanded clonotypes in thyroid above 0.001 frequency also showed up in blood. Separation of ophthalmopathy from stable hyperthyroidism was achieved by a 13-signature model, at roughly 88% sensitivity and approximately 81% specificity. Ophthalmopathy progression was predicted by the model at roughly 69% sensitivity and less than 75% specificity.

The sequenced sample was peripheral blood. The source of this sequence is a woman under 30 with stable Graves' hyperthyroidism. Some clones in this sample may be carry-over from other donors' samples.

CDR3 DNA: TGCAGTGCTAGAGATCGGACCGGGACAGGGGTAATGGGTCAGCCCCAGCATTTT. Protein product: CSARDRTGTGVMGQPQHF. The gene calls are TRBV20-1 and TRBJ1-5, with 10 bases lining up with TRBD1. V shed 0 bases and J 6 bases; nucleotides not matched to a gene: 14. The CDR3 spans 18 residues. CDR1 is DFQATT, CDR2 SNEGSKA, per germline (reference sequence).